Listed below are T cell receptor beta chains from one sample, sequenced in a study of blood T cell repertoires in COVID-19. TCRdb's table, derived via immunoSEQ multiplex PCR, lists solely in-frame clones and lacks some. The table lists just over 300,000 clones, just under 90% of them singletons, with less than 2% in the top ten. Sample: peripheral blood. The receptors here all came from a woman in her 30s with COVID-19, enrolled during active disease. The CDR3 runs from the conserved cysteine through the conserved F or W. The order of the fields is V gene, clone size, J gene, CDR3 length, CDR3 protein. Only some rows state a clone size, as once, few, many or a class for expanded clones.

>TRBV21-1|NA|TRBJ2-5|14
CASSKVAEQETQYF
>TRBV3-1/TRBV3-2|NA|TRBJ1-1|14
CASSVRTANTEAFF
>TRBV7-9|NA|TRBJ2-1|11
CASSAANEQFF
>TRBV6-6|once|TRBJ2-1|15
CASSYPGTKYNEQFF
>TRBV24-1|NA|TRBJ1-2|14
CAISPRDRGKGYTF
>TRBV7-9|NA|TRBJ2-1|13
CASSETTGSEQFF
>TRBV5-4|NA|TRBJ2-5|16
CASSSPSGGRVETQYF
>TRBV5-5|NA|TRBJ1-3|17
CASSVIVEAYSGNTIYF
>TRBV5-8|NA|TRBJ2-2|15
CASSASGEHTGELFF
>TRBV30|NA|TRBJ1-6|18
CAWTEPGTGDVYNSPLHF
>TRBV7-2|NA|TRBJ2-3|14
CASSPLLGSYTQYF
>TRBV7-9|NA|TRBJ1-4|16
CASSHSRAGANEKLFF
>TRBV29-1|few|TRBJ2-7|12
CSVVQGTYEQYF
>TRBV5-1|few|TRBJ1-6|14
CASSNRQGDSPLHF
>TRBV7-8|NA|TRBJ2-1|16
CASSVFQGITYNEQFF
>TRBV5-1|once|TRBJ1-2|14
CASRDQGAGYGYTF
>TRBV19|NA|TRBJ1-1|15
CASSVNRASRGEAFF
>TRBV6-6|few|TRBJ2-1|15
CASSYSGQGDNEQFF
>TRBV27|NA|TRBJ1-2|14
CASSSRQGAYGYTF
>TRBV6-5|NA|TRBJ1-5|15
CASKLGTGGNQPQHF
>TRBV4-1|NA|TRBJ2-7|13
CASSQDRDRDVYF
>TRBV27|NA|TRBJ2-2|16
CASSLGLAVNTGELFF
>TRBV28|NA|TRBJ2-1|16
CASSSPSSGGAGEQFF
>TRBV30|NA|TRBJ2-4|13
CAWSPGERNIQYF
>TRBV15|NA|TRBJ1-5|14
CATSRARGHQPQHF
>TRBV4-3|NA|TRBJ1-2|15
CASSQDRGTAYGYTF
>TRBV6-1|few|TRBJ2-5|15
CASSEAVGGQETQYF
>TRBV5-6|NA|TRBJ1-1|16
CASSAGTGSSNTEAFF
>TRBV4-1|NA|TRBJ1-4|16
CASSPGGTLRDEKLFF
>TRBV6-5|NA|TRBJ1-2|14
CASRSGQGQRGYTF
>TRBV2|NA|TRBJ2-1|14
CASKEGSSYNEQFF
>TRBV7-5|NA|TRBJ1-5|17
CARSLVWSAYSNQPQHF
>TRBV24-1|NA|TRBJ2-1|17
CATSDSQGLAGGNEQFF
>TRBV3-1/TRBV3-2|NA|TRBJ1-5|14
CASSPRPGDQPQHF
>TRBV30|NA|TRBJ1-2|17
CAWRESGQGISNYGYTF
>TRBV28|NA|TRBJ1-6|16
CASSLNRGVVHSPLHF
>TRBV6-5|NA|TRBJ2-1|13
CAADGISYNEQFF
>TRBV7-5|once|TRBJ1-6|17
CVRSVYSSSSYNSPLHF